The clone carrying this T cell receptor (beta chain) was recorded only once. Here immunoSEQ multiplex PCR was the method, and the copy in TCRdb shows in-frame clones only, minus some. Of 64,000 or so clones listed, approximately 96% are singletons. This specimen comes from a study of T cell changes during pregnancy in multiple sclerosis. Germline V gives CDR1 LGHNA, CDR2 YNFKEQ. The CDR3 covers 15 residues. J was trimmed by 2 bases and V by 2 bases; bases with no gene match: 4. The receptor was isolated from a female donor with multiple sclerosis, enrolled in a pregnancy study. The chain carries TRBV4-2 and TRBJ2-7, with 9 nucleotides matching TRBD2. The sequencing here drew on CD8+ T cells from peripheral blood mononuclear cells, taken after pregnancy. DNA for the CDR3: TGTGCCAGCAGCCAACTAGCGGGACCTGCCTACGAGCAGTACTTC. Amino acids: CASSQLAGPAYEQYF.